Detailed here is one T cell receptor (beta chain). The antigen is undetermined. The TCRbeta library was prepared with unique molecular identifiers. One entry per CDR3 protein, called by TCRdb with MiXCR from the PCR reads. Altogether approximately 800,000 distinct CDR3 sequences are present, 15% to 20% being singletons, with the ten largest covering just under 5%. The data derive from a study of T-cell reconstitution after alpha-beta-depleted transplantation in children. Study results and caveats: In some patients, recipient T cells and intrathymic progenitors surviving conditioning explained high day-60 diversity. It was newly produced T cells that mostly accounted for T-cell counts and diversity one year after transplant. About two months after transplant, alpha-beta T cells reportedly came from several hundred expanded graft clones.

Trimming cost V 5 bases and J 6 bases; bases outside gene matches: 16. Germline CDR1 reads SEHNR; CDR2 reads FQNEAQ (reference sequence). The CDR3 loop spans 16 amino acids. Here the sequenced sample was PBMCs, mostly from graft donor cells, taken 360 days after TCRalphabeta/CD19-depleted stem cell transplant. The chain recombines TRBV7-9 with TRBJ2-7; 7 nucleotides line up with TRBD2. This clonotype was obtained from a male patient younger than 18 who had a stem cell transplant for acute lymphoblastic leukemia, so the T cells may come from the graft donor. For the CDR3, the DNA is TGTGCCAGCAGCCCCCATCCTTCAGCGGGACTCGCCGAGCAGTACTTC. Translated, it gives CASSPHPSAGLAEQYF.